This T cell receptor (beta chain) was observed in a study of control samples from healthy donors and cancer patients. CDR3 length: 17 amino acids. Germline trimming cut 5 bases from V and 6 bases from J; bases unmatched to any gene: 18. Germline V CDR1 and CDR2: SGHAT, FQNNGV. Data came from immunoSEQ multiplex PCR; TCRdb stores just in-frame clones and leaves some out. The sample yields just over 150,000 clones, around 90% seen once. Sequencing was performed on blood. The chain joins TRBV11-2 to TRBJ2-7, with 8 bases aligning to TRBD1. The sequence was obtained from a man aged 25 to 40 in good health. The CDR3 sequence is CASSQDTGTGGSVEQYF. DNA for the CDR3: TGTGCCAGCAGCCAGGACACCGGGACAGGAGGAAGTGTCGAGCAGTACTTC. Variable domain in full (rest from reference TRBV11-2 and TRBJ2-7): EAGVAQSPRYKIIEKRQSVAFWCNPISGHATLYWYQQILGQGPKLLIQFQNNGVVDDSQLPKDRFSAERLKGVDSTLKIQPAKLEDSAVYLCASSQDTGTGGSVEQYFGPGTRLTVT.